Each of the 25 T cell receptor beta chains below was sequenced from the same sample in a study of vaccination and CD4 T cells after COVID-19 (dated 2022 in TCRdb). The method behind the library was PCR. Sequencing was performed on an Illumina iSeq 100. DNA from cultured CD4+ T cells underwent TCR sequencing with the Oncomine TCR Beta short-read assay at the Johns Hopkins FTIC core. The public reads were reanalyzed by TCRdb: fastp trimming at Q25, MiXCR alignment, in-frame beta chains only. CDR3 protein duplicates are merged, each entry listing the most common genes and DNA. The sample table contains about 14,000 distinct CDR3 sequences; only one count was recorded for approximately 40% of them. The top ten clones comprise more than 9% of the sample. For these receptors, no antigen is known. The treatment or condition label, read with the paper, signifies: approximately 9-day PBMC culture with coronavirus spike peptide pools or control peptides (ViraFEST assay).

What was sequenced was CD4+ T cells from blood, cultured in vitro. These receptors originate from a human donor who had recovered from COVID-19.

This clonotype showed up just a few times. For the CDR3, the DNA is TGCGCCAGCAGCCAAGATGCAGGGGATCATCAGCCCCAGCATTTT. Translated, it gives CASSQDAGDHQPQHF. V is TRBV4-1 and J is TRBJ1-5, with D maybe TRBD1 (6 bases). The V gene's germline CDR1 is MGHRA and CDR2 YSYEKL. The CDR3 loop spans 15 amino acids. V lost 0 bases and J lost 5, with 11 bases in between.

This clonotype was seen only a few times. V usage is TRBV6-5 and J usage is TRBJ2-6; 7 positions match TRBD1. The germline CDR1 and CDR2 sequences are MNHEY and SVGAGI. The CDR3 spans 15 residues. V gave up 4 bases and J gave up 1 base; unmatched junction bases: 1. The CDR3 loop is CASSSGGSGANVLTF. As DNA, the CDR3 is TGTGCCAGCAGTTCAGGGGGTTCTGGGGCCAACGTCCTGACTTTC.

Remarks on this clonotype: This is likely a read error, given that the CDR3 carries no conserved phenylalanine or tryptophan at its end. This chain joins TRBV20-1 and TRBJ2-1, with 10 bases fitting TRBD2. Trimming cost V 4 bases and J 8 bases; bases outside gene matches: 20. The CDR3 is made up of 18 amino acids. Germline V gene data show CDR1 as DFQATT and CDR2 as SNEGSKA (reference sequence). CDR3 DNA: TGCAGTGCTACCGGACCTATAATTAGCGGGAGGCGCCGGGATGAGCAGTTCCTC. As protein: CSATGPIISGRRRDEQFL.

Here the CDR3 DNA reads TGTGCCAGCAGTGACGAGGTCAATCAGCCCCAGCATTTT. This encodes CASSDEVNQPQHF. The chain links TRBV6-1 to TRBJ1-5; D is uncertain. V was clipped by 3 bases and J by 3 bases, with 6 bases between them. This CDR3 has 13 residues. Germline CDR1 and CDR2: MNHNS and SASEGT.

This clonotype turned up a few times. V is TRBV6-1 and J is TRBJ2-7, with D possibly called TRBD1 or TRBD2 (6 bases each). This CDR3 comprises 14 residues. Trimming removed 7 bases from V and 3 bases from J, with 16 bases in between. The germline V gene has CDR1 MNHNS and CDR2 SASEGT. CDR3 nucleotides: TGTGCCAGCACCCCGAGGGGGGAACTCTACGAGCAGTACTTC. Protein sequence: CASTPRGELYEQYF.

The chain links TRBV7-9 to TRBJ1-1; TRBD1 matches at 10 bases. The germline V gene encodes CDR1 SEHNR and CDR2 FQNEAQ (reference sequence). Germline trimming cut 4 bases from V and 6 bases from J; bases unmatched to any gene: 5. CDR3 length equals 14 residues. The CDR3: CASSWGQGTAEAFF. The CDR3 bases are TGTGCCAGCAGCTGGGGACAGGGGACCGCTGAAGCTTTCTTT.

The CDR3 nucleotides are TGTGCCTCGACGACGGGGGAGGGGAACACTGAAGCTTTCTTT. Protein sequence: CASTTGEGNTEAFF. This sequence joins TRBV10-3 and TRBJ1-1; maybe TRBD1 (5 bases). CDR1 is ENHRY and CDR2 is SYGVKD in the germline V gene. This CDR3 is 14 amino acids long. Trimming removed 11 bases from V and 1 base from J, with 17 bases in between.

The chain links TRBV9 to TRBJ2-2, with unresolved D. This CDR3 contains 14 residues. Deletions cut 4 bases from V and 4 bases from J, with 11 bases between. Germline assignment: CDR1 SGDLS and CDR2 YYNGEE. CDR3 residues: CASSRSLVTGELFF. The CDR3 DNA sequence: TGTGCCAGCAGCCGTAGCTTAGTCACCGGGGAGCTGTTTTTT.

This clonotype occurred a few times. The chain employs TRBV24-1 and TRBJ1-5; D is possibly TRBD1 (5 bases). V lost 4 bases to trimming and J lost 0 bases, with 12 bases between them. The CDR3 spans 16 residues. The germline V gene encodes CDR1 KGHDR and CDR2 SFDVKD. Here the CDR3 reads CATSESRANSNQPQHF. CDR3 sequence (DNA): TGTGCCACCAGTGAGAGCAGGGCTAATAGCAATCAGCCCCAGCATTTT.

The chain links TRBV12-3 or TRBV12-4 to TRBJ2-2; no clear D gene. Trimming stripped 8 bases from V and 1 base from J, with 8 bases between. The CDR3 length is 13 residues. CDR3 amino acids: CASRTGNTGELFF. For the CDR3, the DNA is TGTGCCAGCCGGACGGGGAACACCGGGGAGCTGTTTTTT.

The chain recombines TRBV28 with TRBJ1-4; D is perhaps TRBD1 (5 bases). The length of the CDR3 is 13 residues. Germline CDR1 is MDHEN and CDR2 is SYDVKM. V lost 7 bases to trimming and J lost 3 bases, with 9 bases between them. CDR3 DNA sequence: TGTGCCAGCATCGAGACAGCTAATGAAAAACTGTTTTTT. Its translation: CASIETANEKLFF. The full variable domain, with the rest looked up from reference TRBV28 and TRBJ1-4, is DVKVTQSSRYLVKRTGEKVFLECVQDMDHENMFWYRQDPGLGLRLIYFSYDVKMKEKGDIPEGYSVSREKKERFSLILESASTNQTSMYLCASIETANEKLFFGSGTQLSVL.

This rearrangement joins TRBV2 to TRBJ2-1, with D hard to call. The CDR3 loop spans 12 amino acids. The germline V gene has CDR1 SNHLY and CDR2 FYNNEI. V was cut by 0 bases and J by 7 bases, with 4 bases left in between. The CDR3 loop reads CASSEAGNEQFF. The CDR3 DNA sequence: TGTGCCAGCAGTGAAGCAGGGAATGAGCAGTTCTTC.

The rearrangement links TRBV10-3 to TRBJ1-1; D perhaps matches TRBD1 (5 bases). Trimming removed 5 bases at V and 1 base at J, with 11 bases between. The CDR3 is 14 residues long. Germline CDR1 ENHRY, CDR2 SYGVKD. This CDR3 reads CAISREGPNTEAFF. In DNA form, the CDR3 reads TGTGCCATCAGTCGAGAGGGGCCGAACACTGAAGCTTTCTTT.

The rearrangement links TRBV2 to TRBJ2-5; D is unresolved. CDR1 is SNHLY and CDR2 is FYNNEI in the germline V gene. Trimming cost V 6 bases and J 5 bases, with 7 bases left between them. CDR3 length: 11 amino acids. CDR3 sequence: CASSSKETQYF. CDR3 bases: TGTGCCAGCAGCTCAAAGGAGACCCAGTACTTC.

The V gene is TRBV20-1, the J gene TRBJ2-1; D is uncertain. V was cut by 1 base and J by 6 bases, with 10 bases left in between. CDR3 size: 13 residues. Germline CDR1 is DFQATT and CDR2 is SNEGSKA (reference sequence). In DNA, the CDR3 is TGCAGTGCTAGAGGGGTTGGAACCAATGAGCAGTTCTTC. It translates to CSARGVGTNEQFF.

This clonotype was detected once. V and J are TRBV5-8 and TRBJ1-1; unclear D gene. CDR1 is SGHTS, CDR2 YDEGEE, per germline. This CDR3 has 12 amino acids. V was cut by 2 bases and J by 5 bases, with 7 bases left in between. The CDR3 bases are TGTGCCAGCAGCTTTAGCGGGACTGAAGCTTTCTTT. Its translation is CASSFSGTEAFF. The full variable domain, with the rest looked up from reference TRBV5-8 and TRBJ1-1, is EAGVTQSPTHLIKTRGQQATLRCSPISGHTSVYWYQQALGLGLQFLLWYDEGEERNRGNFPPRFSGRQFPNYSSELNVNALELEDSALYLCASSFSGTEAFFGQGTRLTVV.

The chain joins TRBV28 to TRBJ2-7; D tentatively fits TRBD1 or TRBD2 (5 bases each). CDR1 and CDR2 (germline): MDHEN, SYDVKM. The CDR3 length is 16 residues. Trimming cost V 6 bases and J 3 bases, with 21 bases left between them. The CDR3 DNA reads TGTGCCAGCAGCTCCACCCCCTCAGGGACGAACTACGAGCAGTACTTC. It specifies CASSSTPSGTNYEQYF.

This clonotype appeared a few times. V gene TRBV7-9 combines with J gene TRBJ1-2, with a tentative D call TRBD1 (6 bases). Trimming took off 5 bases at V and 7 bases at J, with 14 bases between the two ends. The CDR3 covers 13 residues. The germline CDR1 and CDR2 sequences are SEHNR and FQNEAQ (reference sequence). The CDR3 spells CASSDHRDSGYTF. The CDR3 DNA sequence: TGTGCCAGCAGCGATCACAGGGATAGTGGCTACACCTTC. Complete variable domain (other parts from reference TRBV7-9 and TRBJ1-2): DTGVSQNPRHKITKRGQNVTFRCDPISEHNRLYWYRQTLGQGPEFLTYFQNEAQLEKSRLLSDRFSAERPKGSFSTLEIQRTEQGDSAMYLCASSDHRDSGYTFGSGTRLTVV.

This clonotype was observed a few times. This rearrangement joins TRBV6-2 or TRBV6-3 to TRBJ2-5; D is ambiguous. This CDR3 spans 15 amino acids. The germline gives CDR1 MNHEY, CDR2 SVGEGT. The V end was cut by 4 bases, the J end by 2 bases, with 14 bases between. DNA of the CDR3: TGTGCCAGCAGTTTAGGCGGACCTGGACAAGAGACCCAGTACTTC. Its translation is CASSLGGPGQETQYF.

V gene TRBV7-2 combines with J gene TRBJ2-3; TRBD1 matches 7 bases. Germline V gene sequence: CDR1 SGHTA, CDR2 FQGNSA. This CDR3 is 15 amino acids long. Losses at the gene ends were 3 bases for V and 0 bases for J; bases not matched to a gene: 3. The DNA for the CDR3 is TGTGCCAGCAGCTTGGACAGGCTTAGCACAGATACGCAGTATTTT. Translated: CASSLDRLSTDTQYF.

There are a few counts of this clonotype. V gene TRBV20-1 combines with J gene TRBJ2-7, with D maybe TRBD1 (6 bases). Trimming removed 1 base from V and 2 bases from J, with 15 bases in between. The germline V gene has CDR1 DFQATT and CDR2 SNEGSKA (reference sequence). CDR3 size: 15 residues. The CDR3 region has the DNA TGCAGTGCTAGAGCACCGACAGGTAACCCCTACGAGCAGTACTTC. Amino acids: CSARAPTGNPYEQYF.

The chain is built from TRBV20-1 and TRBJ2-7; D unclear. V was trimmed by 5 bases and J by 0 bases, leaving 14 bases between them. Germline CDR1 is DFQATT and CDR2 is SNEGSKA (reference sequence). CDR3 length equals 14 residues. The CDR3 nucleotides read TGCAGTGCTCTTGGTAGGTCGTCCTCCTACGAGCAGTACTTC. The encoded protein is CSALGRSSSYEQYF.

CDR3 bases: TGCAGTGTTCCACCCGGAGGGACCGGAGGTTACACCTTC. This translates into CSVPPGGTGGYTF. The chain uses TRBV20-1 and TRBJ1-2; perhaps TRBD1 as D (5 bases). CDR1 DFQATT and CDR2 SNEGSKA come from the germline V gene (reference sequence). The CDR3 loop spans 13 amino acids. V gave up 7 bases and J gave up 11 bases, with 23 bases separating them.

CDR3 sequence: CASSPLSGKQETQYF. The CDR3 DNA follows: TGTGCCAGCTCTCCTCTTTCGGGGAAACAAGAGACCCAGTACTTC. The chain couples TRBV28 to TRBJ2-5, with D perhaps matching TRBD2 (5 bases). Looked up from germline, CDR1 is MDHEN and CDR2 is SYDVKM. The CDR3 is 15 residues long. The V gene lost 8 bases and the J gene lost 2 bases, with 18 bases spanning the gap.

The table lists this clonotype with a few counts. The CDR3 nucleotides are TGTGCCAGCTCACCGGAGCCCACACATTATAGCAATCAGCCCCAGCATTTT. Its translation: CASSPEPTHYSNQPQHF. The V and J genes are TRBV18 and TRBJ1-5; D ambiguous. CDR3 length equals 17 residues. Looked up from germline, CDR1 is KGHSH and CDR2 is LQKENI. The V and J ends lost 3 bases and 0 bases respectively, with 15 bases between them.